The clone carrying this TCR beta chain came up a few times. Its target is unknown. This entry is derived from a study of regulatory T cells in long-lasting Graves disease. HTBI primers from iRepertoire and Arm-PCR of CDR3 regions yielded the TCR beta libraries. One entry per CDR3 protein, called by TCRdb with MiXCR from the multiplex PCR reads. The repertoire holds about 440,000 distinct CDR3 sequences, about 16% seen once, with less than 30% in the top ten. Per the germline V gene, CDR1 is DFQATT and CDR2 is SNEGSKA (reference sequence). V lost 0 bases, J lost 4 bases, and 19 bases lay in between. The CDR3 is 16 amino acids. Study-wide results and caveats: Preferential use of TRBV28, TRBJ1-2 and TRBJ2-5 was seen in persistent disease.

Time point noted: newly diagnosed GD, antithyroid drugs for less than 3 months. Following extraction of RNA from PBMCs, that RNA was used to make the TCR library. This sample was also put to use in a study of T cells in Graves' hyperthyroidism and ophthalmopathy. From that paper: The TCR CDR3 was amplified in a first-round RT-PCR using the HTBI primer set. Ophthalmopathy stood apart from stable hyperthyroidism in a 13 V-J model. The model forecast ophthalmopathy, anticipating it by a median 6.5 months before onset.

The TCR originated in a woman younger than 30 with Graves disease. This rearrangement joins TRBV20-1 to TRBJ2-7; D is perhaps TRBD2 (7 bases). The material was peripheral blood mononuclear cells (PBMCs), obtained at new diagnosis, from a patient treated with antithyroid drugs. The CDR3 loop is CSAREGAGVLLYEQYF. CDR3 DNA sequence: TGCAGTGCTAGAGAGGGGGCGGGAGTTCTCCTTTACGAGCAGTACTTC.